The sequence of this TCR beta chain was determined in a study of Tregs in tolerant kidney transplant recipients. Germline CDR1 SGHTA, CDR2 FQGTGA. V lost 3 bases to trimming and J lost 5 bases; unmatched junction nucleotides: 12. The CDR3 is made up of 17 amino acids. The nonmyeloablative bone marrow transplants came from related graft donors, with transient mixed chimerism. Study observations and caveats: Biological reproducibility was not directly addressed in this study.

TCRdb's table, derived via immunoSEQ multiplex PCR, lists solely in-frame clones and lacks some. The table counts 2,000 to 3,000 clones; roughly 40% lies in the top ten. Regarding this clone: The antigen is unknown. Read coverage stops 3 residues before the CDR3 terminus; the germline J gene supplies the remainder.

The chain couples TRBV7-3 to TRBJ2-1; TRBD2 matches 8 bases. Sample: CD8+ T cells from blood (PBMCs), taken 6 months after the transplant. This sequence originates from a human patient who received a combined kidney and bone marrow transplant. Some T cells may be provided by the graft donor. The sequenced CDR3 bases are TGTGCCAGCAGCTTGTCCGGTGGGAGCGGGAGAGACAATGAG. This codes for CASSLSGGSGRDNE. The CDR3 in full is CASSLSGGSGRDNEQFF.